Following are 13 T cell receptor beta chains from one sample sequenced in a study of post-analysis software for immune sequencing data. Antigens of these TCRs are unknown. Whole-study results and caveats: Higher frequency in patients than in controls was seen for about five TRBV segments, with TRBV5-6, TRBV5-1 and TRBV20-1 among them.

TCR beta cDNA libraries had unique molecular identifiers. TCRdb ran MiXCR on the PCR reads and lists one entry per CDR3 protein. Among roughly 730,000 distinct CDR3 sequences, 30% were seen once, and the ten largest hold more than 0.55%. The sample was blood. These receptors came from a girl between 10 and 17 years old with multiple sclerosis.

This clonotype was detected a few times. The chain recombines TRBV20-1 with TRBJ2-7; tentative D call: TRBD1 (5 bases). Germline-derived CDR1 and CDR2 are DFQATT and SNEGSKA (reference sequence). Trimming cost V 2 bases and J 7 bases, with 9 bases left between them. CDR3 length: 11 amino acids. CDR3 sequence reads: CSARQGLEQYF. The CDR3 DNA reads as TGCAGTGCTAGACAGGGCCTGGAGCAGTACTTC.

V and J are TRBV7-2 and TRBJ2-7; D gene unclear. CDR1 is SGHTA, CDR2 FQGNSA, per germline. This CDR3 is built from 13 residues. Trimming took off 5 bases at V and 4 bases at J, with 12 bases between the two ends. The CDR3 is CASSVRARYEQYF. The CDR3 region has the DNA TGTGCCAGCAGCGTTAGGGCGAGGTACGAGCAGTACTTC.

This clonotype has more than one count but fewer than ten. CDR3 sequence (DNA): TGTGCCAGCTCACCGTGGCGCAGGGAACAGGGAACTAATGAAAAACTGTTTTTT. The encoded protein is CASSPWRREQGTNEKLFF. The J gene is TRBJ1-4, the V gene TRBV18, with D possibly being TRBD1 (6 bases). Germline assignment: CDR1 KGHSH and CDR2 LQKENI. The ends were cut back, 3 bases at V and 1 base at J, with 18 bases in the middle. The CDR3 sequence is 18 residues long. The entire variable domain, with the rest obtained from reference TRBV18 and TRBJ1-4, is as follows: NAGVMQNPRHLVRRRGQEARLRCSPMKGHSHVYWYRQLPEEGLKFMVYLQKENIIDESGMPKERFSAEFPKEGPSILRIQQVVRGDSAAYFCASSPWRREQGTNEKLFFGSGTQLSVL.

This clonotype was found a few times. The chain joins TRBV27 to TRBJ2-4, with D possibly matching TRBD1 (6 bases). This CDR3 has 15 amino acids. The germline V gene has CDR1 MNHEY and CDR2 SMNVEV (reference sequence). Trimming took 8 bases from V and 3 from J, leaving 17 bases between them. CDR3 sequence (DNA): TGTGCCAGCTCCATCCGGCAGGGGTACAAAAACATTCAGTACTTC. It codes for CASSIRQGYKNIQYF.

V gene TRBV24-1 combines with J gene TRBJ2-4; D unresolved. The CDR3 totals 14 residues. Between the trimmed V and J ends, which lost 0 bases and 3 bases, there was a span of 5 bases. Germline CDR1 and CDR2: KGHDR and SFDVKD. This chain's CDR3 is CATSDLKDKNIQYF. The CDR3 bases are TGTGCCACCAGTGATTTGAAGGACAAAAACATTCAGTACTTC.

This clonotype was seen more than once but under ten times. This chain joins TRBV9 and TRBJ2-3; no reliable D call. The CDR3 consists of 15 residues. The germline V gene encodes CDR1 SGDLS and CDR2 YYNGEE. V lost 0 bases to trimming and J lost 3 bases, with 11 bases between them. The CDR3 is CASSVDGSGTDTQYF. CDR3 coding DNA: TGTGCCAGCAGCGTAGACGGGTCTGGAACAGATACGCAGTATTTT.

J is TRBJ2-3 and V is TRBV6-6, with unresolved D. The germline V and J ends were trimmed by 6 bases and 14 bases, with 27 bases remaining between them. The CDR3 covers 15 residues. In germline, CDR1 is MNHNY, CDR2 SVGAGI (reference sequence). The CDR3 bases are TGTGCCAGCAGGACGAACAGAAACCGCGATGAAAAACTGTATTTT. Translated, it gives CASRTNRNRDEKLYF.

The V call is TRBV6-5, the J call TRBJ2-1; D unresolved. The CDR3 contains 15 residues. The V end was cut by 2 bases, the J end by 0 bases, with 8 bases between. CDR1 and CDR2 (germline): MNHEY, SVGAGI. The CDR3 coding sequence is TGTGCCAGCAGTTACGTTGATCACTCCTACAATGAGCAGTTCTTC. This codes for CASSYVDHSYNEQFF.

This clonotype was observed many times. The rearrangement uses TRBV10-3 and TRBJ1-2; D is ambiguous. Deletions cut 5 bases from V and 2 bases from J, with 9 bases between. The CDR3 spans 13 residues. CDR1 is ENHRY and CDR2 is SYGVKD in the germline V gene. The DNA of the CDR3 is TGTGCCATCAGTCCAGACCCAAACTATGGCTACACCTTC. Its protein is CAISPDPNYGYTF.

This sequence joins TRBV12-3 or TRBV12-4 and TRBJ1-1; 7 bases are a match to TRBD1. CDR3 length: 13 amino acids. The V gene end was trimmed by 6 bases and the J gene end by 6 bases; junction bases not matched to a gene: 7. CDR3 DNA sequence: TGTGCCAGCAGGAGCGTGAGGGGGCCTGAAGCTTTCTTT. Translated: CASRSVRGPEAFF.

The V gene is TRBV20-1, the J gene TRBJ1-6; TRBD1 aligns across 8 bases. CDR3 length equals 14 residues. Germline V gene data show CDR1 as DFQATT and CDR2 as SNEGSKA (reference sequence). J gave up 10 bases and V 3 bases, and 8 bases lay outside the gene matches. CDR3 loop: CSASDGTGDSPLHF. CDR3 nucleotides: TGCAGTGCTAGTGACGGGACAGGTGACTCACCCCTCCACTTT.

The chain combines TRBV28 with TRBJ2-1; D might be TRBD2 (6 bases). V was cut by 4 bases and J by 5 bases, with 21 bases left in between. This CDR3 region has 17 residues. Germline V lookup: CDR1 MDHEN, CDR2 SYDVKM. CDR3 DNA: TGTGCCAGCAGTTGGGCCAGGACCTCGCGGGGCCACAATGAGCAGTTCTTC. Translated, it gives CASSWARTSRGHNEQFF.

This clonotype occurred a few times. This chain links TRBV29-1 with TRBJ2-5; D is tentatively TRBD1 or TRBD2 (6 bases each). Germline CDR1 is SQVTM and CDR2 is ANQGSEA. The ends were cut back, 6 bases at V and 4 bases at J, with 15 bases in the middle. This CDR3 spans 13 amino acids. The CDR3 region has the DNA TGCAGCGTCGAAAGCTCGGGGGCAGAGACCCAGTACTTC. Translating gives CSVESSGAETQYF.